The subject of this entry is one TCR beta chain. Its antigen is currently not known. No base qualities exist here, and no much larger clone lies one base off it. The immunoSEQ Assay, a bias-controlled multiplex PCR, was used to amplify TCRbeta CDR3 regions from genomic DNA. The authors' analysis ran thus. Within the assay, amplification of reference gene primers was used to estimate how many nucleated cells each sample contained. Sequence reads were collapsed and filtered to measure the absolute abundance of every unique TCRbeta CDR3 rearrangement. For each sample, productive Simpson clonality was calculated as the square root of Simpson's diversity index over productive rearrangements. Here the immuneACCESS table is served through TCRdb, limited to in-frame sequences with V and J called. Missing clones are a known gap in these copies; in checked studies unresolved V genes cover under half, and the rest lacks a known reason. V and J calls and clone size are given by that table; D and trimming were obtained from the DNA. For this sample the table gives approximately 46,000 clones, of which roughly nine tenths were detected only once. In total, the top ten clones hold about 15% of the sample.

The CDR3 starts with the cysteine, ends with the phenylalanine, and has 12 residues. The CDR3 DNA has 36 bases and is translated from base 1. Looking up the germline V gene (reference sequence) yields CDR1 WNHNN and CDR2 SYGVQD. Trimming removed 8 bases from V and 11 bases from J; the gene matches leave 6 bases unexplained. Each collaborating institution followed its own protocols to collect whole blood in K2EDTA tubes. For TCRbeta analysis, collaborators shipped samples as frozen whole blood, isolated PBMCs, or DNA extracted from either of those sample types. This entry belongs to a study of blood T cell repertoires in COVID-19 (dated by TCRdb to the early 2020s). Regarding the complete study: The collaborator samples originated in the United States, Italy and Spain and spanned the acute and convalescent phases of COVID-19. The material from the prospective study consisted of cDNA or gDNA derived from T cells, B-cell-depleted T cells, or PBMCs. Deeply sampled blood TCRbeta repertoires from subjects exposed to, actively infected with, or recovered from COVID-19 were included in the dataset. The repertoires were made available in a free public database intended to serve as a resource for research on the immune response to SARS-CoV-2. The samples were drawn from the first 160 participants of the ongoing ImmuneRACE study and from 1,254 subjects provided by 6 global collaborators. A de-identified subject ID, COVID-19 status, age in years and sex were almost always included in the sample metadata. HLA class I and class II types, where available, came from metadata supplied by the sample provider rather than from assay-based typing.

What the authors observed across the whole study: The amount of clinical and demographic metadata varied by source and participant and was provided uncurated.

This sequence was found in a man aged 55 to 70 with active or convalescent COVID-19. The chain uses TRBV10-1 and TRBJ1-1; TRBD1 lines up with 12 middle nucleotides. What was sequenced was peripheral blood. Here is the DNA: TGCGCCAGCTCGGGACAGGGGGCACCCGCTTTCTTT. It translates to CASSGQGAPAFF.